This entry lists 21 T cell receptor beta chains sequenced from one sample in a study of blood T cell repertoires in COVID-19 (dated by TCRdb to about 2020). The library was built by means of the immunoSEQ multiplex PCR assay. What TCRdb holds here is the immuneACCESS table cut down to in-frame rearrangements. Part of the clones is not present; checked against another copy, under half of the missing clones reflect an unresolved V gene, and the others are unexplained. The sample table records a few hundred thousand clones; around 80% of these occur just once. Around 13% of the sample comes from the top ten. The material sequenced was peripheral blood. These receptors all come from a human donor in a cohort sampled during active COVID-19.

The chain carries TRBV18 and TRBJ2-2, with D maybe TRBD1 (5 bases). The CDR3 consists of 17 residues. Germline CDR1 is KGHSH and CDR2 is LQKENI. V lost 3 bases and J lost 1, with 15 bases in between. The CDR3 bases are TGTGCCAGCTCACCCCTTTTGGGGCGACTGAACACCGGGGAGCTGTTTTTT. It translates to CASSPLLGRLNTGELFF.

This CDR3 reads CASSLDRGTGELFF. CDR3 sequence (DNA): TGTGCCAGCAGTTTGGACAGGGGCACCGGGGAGCTGTTTTTT. This chain links TRBV28 with TRBJ2-2; 9 bases are a match to TRBD1. Germline trimming cut 3 bases from V and 4 bases from J; bases unmatched to any gene: 0. The CDR3 has 14 residues. The germline CDR1 and CDR2 sequences are MDHEN and SYDVKM. The full variable domain, its missing parts supplied by reference TRBV28 and TRBJ2-2, is DVKVTQSSRYLVKRTGEKVFLECVQDMDHENMFWYRQDPGLGLRLIYFSYDVKMKEKGDIPEGYSVSREKKERFSLILESASTNQTSMYLCASSLDRGTGELFFGEGSRLTVL.

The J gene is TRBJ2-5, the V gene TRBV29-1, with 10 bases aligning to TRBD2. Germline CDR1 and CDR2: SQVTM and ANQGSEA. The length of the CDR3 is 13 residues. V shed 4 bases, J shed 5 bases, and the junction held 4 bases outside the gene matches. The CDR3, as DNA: TGCAGCGTTGCCCTACTAGCGGGGGAGACCCAGTACTTC. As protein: CSVALLAGETQYF.

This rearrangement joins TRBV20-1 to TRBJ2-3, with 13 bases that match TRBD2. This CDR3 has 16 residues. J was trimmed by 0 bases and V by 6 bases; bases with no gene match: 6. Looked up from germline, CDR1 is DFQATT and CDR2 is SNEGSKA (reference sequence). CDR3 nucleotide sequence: TGCAGTGCCAGTGGACTAGCGGGAGTGAGCACAGATACGCAGTATTTT. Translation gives CSASGLAGVSTDTQYF.

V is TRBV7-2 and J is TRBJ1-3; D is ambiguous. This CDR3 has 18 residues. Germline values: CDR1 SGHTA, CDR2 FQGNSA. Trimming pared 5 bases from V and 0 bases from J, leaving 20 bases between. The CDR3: CASSPREVSAFSGNTIYF. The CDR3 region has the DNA TGTGCCAGCAGCCCCCGAGAGGTCAGCGCTTTCTCTGGAAACACCATATATTTT.

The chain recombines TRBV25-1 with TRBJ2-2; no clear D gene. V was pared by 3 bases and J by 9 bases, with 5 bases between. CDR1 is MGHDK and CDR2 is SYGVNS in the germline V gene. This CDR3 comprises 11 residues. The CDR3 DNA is TGTGCCAGCAGTGATAACAGGGAGCTGTTTTTT. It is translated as CASSDNRELFF.

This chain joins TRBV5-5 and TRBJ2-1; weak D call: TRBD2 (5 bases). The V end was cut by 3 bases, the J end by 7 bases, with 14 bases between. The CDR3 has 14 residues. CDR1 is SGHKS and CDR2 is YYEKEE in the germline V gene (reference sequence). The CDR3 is CASSYPGMGNEQFF. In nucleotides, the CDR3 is TGTGCCAGCAGCTATCCCGGGATGGGGAATGAGCAGTTCTTC.

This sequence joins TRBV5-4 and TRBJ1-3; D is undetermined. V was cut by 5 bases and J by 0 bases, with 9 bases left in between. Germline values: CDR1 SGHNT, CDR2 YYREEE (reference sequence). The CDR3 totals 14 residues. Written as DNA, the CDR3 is TGTGCCAGCAGTCTCCAGGCCTCTGGAAACACCATATATTTT. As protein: CASSLQASGNTIYF.

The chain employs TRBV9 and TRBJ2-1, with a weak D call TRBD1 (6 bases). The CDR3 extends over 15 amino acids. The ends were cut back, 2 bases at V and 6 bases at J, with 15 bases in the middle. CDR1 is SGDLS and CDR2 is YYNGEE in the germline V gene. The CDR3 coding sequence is TGTGCCAGCAGCGTCCTCGGACAGCTATTCAATGAGCAGTTCTTC. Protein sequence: CASSVLGQLFNEQFF.

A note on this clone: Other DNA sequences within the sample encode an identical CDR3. CDR3 nucleotide sequence: TGCAGCGTTGGGGGACAGGGCTTTGGCTACACCTTC. Protein product: CSVGGQGFGYTF. The chain is built from TRBV29-1 and TRBJ1-2; 9 bases map to TRBD1. The CDR3 totals 12 residues. Trimming took 4 bases from V and 7 from J; bases not matched to a gene: 4. CDR1 is SQVTM, CDR2 ANQGSEA, per germline.

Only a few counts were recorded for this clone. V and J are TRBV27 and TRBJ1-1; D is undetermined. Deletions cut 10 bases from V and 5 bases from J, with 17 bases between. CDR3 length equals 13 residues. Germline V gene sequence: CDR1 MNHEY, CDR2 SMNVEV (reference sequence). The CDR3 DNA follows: TGTGCCACCGGTTTTGGAGCTGGGACTGAAGCTTTCTTT. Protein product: CATGFGAGTEAFF.

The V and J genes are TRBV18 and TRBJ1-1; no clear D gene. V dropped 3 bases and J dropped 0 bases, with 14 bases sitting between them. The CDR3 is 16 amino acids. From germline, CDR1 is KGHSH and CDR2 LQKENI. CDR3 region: CASSPPGGSMNTEAFF. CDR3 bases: TGTGCCAGCTCACCCCCCGGAGGGAGCATGAACACTGAAGCTTTCTTT.

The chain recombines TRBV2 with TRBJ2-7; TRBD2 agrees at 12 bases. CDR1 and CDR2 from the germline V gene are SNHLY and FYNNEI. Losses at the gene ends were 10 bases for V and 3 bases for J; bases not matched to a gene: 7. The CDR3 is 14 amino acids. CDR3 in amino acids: CATKLAGGNYEQYF. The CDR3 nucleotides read TGTGCCACAAAGCTAGCGGGAGGGAACTACGAGCAGTACTTC.

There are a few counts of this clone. The CDR3 loop is CASSTSGGFYNEQFF. The CDR3, as DNA: TGTGCCAGCAGCACTAGCGGGGGCTTTTACAATGAGCAGTTCTTC. The gene calls are TRBV7-9 and TRBJ2-1; 11 nucleotides match TRBD2. The V and J ends lost 5 bases and 4 bases, in that order; junction bases with no gene match: 4. The CDR3 consists of 15 residues. Germline loops: CDR1 SEHNR, CDR2 FQNEAQ (reference sequence).

CDR3 sequence reads: CASSSGNRDTEAFF. In DNA form, the CDR3 reads TGTGCCAGCAGCTCAGGAAACAGGGACACTGAAGCTTTCTTT. The genes are TRBV11-3 and TRBJ1-1, with a tentative D call TRBD1 (6 bases). The germline V gene has CDR1 SGHNT and CDR2 YENEEA. This CDR3 comprises 14 residues. V lost 4 bases, J lost 3 bases, and 12 bases lay in between.

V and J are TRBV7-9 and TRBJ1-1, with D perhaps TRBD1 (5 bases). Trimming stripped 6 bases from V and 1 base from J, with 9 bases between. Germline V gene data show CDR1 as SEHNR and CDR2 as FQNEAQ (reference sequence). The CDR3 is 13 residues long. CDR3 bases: TGTGCCAGCAGTTCAGACAGGAACACTGAAGCTTTCTTT. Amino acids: CASSSDRNTEAFF.

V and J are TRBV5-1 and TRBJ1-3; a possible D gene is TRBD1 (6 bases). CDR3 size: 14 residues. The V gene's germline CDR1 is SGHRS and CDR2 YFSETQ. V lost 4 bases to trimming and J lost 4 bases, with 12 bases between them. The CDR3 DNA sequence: TGCGCCAGCAGCACCTCAGGGGCGGGAAACACCATATATTTT. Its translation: CASSTSGAGNTIYF.

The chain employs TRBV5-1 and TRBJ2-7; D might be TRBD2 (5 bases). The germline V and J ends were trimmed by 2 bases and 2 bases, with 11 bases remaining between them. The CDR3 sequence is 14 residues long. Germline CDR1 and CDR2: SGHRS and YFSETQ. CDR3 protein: CASSFSDRAYEQYF. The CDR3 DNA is TGCGCCAGCAGCTTTAGCGACCGAGCCTACGAGCAGTACTTC.

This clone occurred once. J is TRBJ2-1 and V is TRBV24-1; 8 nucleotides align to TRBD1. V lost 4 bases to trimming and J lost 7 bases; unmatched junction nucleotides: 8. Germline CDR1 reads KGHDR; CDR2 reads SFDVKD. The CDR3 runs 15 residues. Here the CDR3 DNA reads TGTGCCACCAGTGACCGGGGACAGGCTTCGAATGAGCAGTTCTTC. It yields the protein CATSDRGQASNEQFF.

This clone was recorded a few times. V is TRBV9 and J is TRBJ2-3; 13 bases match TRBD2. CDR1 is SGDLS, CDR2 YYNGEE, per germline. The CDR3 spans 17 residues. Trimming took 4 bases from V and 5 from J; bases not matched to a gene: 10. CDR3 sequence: CASSPSGTSGAGDTQYF. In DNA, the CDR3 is TGTGCCAGCAGCCCATCGGGGACTAGCGGGGCTGGAGATACGCAGTATTTT.

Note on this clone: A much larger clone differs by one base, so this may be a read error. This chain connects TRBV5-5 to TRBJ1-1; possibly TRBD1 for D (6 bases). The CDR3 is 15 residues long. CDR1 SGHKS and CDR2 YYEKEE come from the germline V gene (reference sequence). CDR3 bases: TGTGCCCGCAGCTTGGAAGGAGGGGGGGGCGCTGAAGCTTTCTTT. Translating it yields CARSLEGGGGAEAFF.